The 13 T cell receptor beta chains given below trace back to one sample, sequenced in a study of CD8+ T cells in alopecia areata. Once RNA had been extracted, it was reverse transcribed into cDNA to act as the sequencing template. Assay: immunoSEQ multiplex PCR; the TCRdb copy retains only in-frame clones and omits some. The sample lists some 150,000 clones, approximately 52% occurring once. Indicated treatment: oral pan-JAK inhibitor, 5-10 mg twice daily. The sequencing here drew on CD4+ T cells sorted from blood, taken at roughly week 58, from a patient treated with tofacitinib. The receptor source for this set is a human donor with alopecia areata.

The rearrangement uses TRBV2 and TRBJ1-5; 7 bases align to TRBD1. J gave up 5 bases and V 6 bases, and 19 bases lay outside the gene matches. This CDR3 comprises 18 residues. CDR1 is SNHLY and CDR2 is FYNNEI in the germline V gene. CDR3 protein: CASSVTGVFWKTYQPQHF. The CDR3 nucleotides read TGTGCCAGCAGCGTAACAGGGGTTTTTTGGAAAACTTATCAGCCCCAGCATTTT.

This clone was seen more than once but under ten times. The CDR3 reads CASSQGNRDLYEQYF. In DNA, the CDR3 is TGCGCCAGCAGCCAAGGCAACAGGGACCTCTACGAGCAGTACTTC. This chain links TRBV4-1 with TRBJ2-7, with D possibly TRBD1 on 6 matching bases. The germline V gene encodes CDR1 MGHRA and CDR2 YSYEKL. V lost 1 base and J 3 bases, leaving 13 bases between the germline ends. CDR3 length: 15 residues.

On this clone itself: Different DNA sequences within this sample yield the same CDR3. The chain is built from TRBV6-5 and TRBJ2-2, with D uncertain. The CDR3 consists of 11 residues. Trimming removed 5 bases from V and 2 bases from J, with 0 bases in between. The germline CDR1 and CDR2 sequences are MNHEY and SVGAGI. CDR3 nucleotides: TGTGCCAGCAGTAACACCGGGGAGCTGTTTTTT. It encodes CASSNTGELFF.

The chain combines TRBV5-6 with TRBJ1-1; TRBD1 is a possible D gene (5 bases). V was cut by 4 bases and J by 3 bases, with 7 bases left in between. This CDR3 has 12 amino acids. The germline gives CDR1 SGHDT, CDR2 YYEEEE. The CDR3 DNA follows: TGTGCCAGCAGCCTAGGGGACACTGAAGCTTTCTTT. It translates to CASSLGDTEAFF.

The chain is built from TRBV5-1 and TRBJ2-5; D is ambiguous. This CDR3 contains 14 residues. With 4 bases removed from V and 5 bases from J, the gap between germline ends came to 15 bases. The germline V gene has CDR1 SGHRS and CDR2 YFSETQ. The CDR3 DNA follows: TGCGCCAGCAGCCAACAAATCAGCGCCGAGACCCAGTACTTC. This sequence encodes CASSQQISAETQYF.

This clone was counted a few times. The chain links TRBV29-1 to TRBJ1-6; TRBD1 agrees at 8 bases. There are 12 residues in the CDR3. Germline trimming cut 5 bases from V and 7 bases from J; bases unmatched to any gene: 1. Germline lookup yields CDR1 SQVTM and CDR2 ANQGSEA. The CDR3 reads CSVRDRNSPLHF. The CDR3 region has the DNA TGCAGCGTTCGGGACAGGAATTCACCCCTCCACTTT.

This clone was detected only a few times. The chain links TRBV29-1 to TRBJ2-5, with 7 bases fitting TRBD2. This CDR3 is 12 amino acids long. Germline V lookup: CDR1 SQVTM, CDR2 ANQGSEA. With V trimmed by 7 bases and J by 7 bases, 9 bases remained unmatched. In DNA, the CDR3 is TGCAGCGGTTCCCCGGGAGGTGGGACCCAGTACTTC. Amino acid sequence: CSGSPGGGTQYF.

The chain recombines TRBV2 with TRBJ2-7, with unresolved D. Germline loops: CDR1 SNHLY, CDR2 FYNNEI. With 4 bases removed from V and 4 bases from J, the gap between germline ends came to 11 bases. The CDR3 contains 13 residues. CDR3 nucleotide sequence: TGTGCCAGCAGTGTTGGGCAGGAGTACGAGCAGTACTTC. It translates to CASSVGQEYEQYF.

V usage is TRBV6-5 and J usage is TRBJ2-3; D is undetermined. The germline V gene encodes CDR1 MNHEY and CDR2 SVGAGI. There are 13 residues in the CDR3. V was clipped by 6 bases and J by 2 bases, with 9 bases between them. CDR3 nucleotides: TGTGCCAGCAGGGAACTCGCCACAGATACGCAGTATTTT. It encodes CASRELATDTQYF.

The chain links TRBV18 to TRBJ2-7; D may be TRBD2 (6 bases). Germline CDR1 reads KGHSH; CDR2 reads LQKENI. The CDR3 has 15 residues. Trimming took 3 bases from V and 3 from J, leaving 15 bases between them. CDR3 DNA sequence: TGTGCCAGCTCACCCGGGGGTCTGGAAGGCTACGAGCAGTACTTC. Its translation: CASSPGGLEGYEQYF.

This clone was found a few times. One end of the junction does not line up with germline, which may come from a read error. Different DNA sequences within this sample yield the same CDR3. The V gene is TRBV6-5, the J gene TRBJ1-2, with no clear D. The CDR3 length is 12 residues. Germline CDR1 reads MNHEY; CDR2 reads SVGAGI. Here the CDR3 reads CASSRSRKGYTF. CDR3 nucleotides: TGTGCTAGCAGCCGAAGTCGGAAGGGCTACACCTTC.

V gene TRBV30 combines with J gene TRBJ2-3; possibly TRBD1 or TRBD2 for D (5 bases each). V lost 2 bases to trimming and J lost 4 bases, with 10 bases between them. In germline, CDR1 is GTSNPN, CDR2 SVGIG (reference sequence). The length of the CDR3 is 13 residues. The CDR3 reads CAWSHGDPDTQYF. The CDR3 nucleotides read TGTGCCTGGAGTCACGGGGACCCAGATACGCAGTATTTT.

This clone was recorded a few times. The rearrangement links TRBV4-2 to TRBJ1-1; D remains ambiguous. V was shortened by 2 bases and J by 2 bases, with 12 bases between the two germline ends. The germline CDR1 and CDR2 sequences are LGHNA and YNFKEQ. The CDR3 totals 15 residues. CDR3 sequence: CASSQYGFPNTEAFF. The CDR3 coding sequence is TGTGCCAGCAGCCAATACGGCTTCCCCAACACTGAAGCTTTCTTT.